A selection of T cell receptor beta chains follows, all from one sample in a study of T cell responses to AZD1222 COVID-19 vaccine. Produced via immunoSEQ multiplex PCR; TCRdb's table is partial and in-frame only. The sample shows about 94,000 clones, over 75% of them seen only once. The sequencing here drew on peripheral blood, taken 28 days after the second AZD1222 dose. The receptor set was obtained from an adult who received the AZD1222 COVID-19 vaccine. The CDR3 runs from the conserved cysteine through the conserved F or W. A D gene is named only where the DNA matches it firmly. Part of the rows lack a size; the others show once, few, many or a class for expanded clones.

D: .; J: TRBJ2-1; V: TRBV5-1; size: .; DNA: TGCGCCAGCAGCCGTATACCGGCGAGGGGCCAGTACAATGAGCAGTTCTTC; CDR3: CASSRIPARGQYNEQFF
D: .; J: TRBJ1-4; V: TRBV6-5; size: once; DNA: TGTGCCAGCAGTTACTCCGGGGTTGGGGAAAAACTGTTTTTT; CDR3: CASSYSGVGEKLFF
D: .; J: TRBJ2-2; V: TRBV3-1/TRBV3-2; size: .; DNA: TGTGCCAGCAGCCACCAGGGTTGGGACGGGGAGCTGTTTTTT; CDR3: CASSHQGWDGELFF
D: TRBD2; J: TRBJ2-5; V: TRBV27; size: .; DNA: TGTGCCAGCAGTTTAGGAGAGACTAGCGGGCAAGAGACCCAGTACTTC; CDR3: CASSLGETSGQETQYF
D: TRBD1; J: TRBJ1-4; V: TRBV28; size: .; DNA: TGTGCCAGCAGCCTCCCGGACAGGGGGGTTAATGAAAAACTGTTTTTT; CDR3: CASSLPDRGVNEKLFF
D: TRBD1; J: TRBJ1-6; V: TRBV27; size: .; DNA: TGTGCCAGCAGTTCAACCCCCTCCGGGACAGCCAATTCACCCCTCCACTTT; CDR3: CASSSTPSGTANSPLHF
D: .; J: TRBJ2-7; V: TRBV4-2; size: .; DNA: TGTGCCAGCACTCAAACCAGCATAGGGAACTACGAGCAGTACTTC; CDR3: CASTQTSIGNYEQYF
D: TRBD2; J: TRBJ2-3; V: TRBV28; size: .; DNA: TGTGCCAGCAGTTTAGGTGGGGAGGGAGGGGTCACAGATACGCAGTATTTT; CDR3: CASSLGGEGGVTDTQYF
D: TRBD1; J: TRBJ2-5; V: TRBV2; size: .; DNA: TGTGCCACGGGACAGGGAAGTGAGACCCAGTACTTC; CDR3: CATGQGSETQYF
D: .; J: TRBJ2-7; V: TRBV3-1/TRBV3-2; size: .; DNA: TGTGCCAGCAGCCAAGAGAACTACGAGCAGTACTTC; CDR3: CASSQENYEQYF
D: .; J: TRBJ2-7; V: TRBV12-2; size: .; DNA: TGTGCAAGTCGCTTAGAAAGTTTGACAGGGGGGTCCTACGAGCAGTACTTC; CDR3: CASRLESLTGGSYEQYF
D: TRBD2; J: TRBJ2-2; V: TRBV27; size: .; DNA: TGTGCCAGCAGTCCAAGACCGGGCCCGGGGGGGAACACCGGGGAGCTGTTTTTT; CDR3: CASSPRPGPGGNTGELFF
D: .; J: TRBJ2-2; V: TRBV7-9; size: .; DNA: TGTGCCAGCAGCTTAGTAGTCTGGACGGATCACACCGGGGAGCTGTTTTTT; CDR3: CASSLVVWTDHTGELFF
D: .; J: TRBJ1-1; V: TRBV9; size: .; DNA: TGTGCCAGCAGCGTAGGTCATACTGAAGCTTTCTTT; CDR3: CASSVGHTEAFF
D: .; J: TRBJ2-1; V: TRBV27; size: once; DNA: TGTGCCAGCAGTTTAGATCGCCCGAACTCCTACAATGAGCAGTTCTTC; CDR3: CASSLDRPNSYNEQFF
D: .; J: TRBJ2-1; V: TRBV2; size: .; DNA: TGTGCCAGCAGGGACACCGGTGGGGGTTACAATGAGCAGTTCTTC; CDR3: CASRDTGGGYNEQFF
D: .; J: TRBJ2-4; V: TRBV18; size: .; DNA: TGTGCCAGCTCACCTTCATCCAGGACCCCCGCCAAAAACATTCAGTACTTC; CDR3: CASSPSSRTPAKNIQYF
D: .; J: TRBJ2-1; V: TRBV29-1; size: .; DNA: TGCAGCGTTGCAGCCCTGGGACTTCCCAATGAGCAGTTCTTC; CDR3: CSVAALGLPNEQFF
D: .; J: TRBJ1-1; V: TRBV9; size: once; DNA: TGTGCCAGCAGCGTAGAGGACAGCTTCCCTGAAGCTTTCTTT; CDR3: CASSVEDSFPEAFF
D: .; J: TRBJ2-2; V: TRBV19; size: .; DNA: TGTGCCAGTAAGGAGGTAGGGTGGGGAAGGACCGGGGAGCTGTTTTTT; CDR3: CASKEVGWGRTGELFF
D: .; J: TRBJ2-7; V: TRBV5-4; size: .; DNA: TGTGCCAGCAGCTCAAGGAGGCAGGGGCGCAACGAGCAGTACTTC; CDR3: CASSSRRQGRNEQYF
D: TRBD1; J: TRBJ1-4; V: TRBV6-5; size: .; DNA: TGTGCCAGCAGTTACTCGGGGACAGGGCATGAAAAACTGTTTTTT; CDR3: CASSYSGTGHEKLFF
D: .; J: TRBJ1-2; V: TRBV6-5; size: .; DNA: TGTGCCAGCAGTCCGGGACGGCATGGCTACACCTTC; CDR3: CASSPGRHGYTF
D: .; J: TRBJ2-2; V: TRBV4-3; size: .; DNA: TGCGCCAGCAGCCTCAACACCGGGGAGCTGTTTTTT; CDR3: CASSLNTGELFF